Detailed here is one T cell receptor (beta chain). The antigen is unknown. V lost 8 bases, J lost 1 base, and 9 bases lay in between. Germline CDR1 reads SGHAT; CDR2 reads FQNNGV. The CDR3 is 13 amino acids. The data were taken from a study of graft-versus-host responses after intestinal transplantation. Study details: All of the recipients had induction that used anti-thymocyte globulin, then tacrolimus and steroids for around three years.

Method: immunoSEQ multiplex PCR; TCRdb's copy keeps in-frame clones and lacks some. The data contain about 41,000 clones, 85% to 95% of them singletons. J is TRBJ2-1 and V is TRBV11-2; D is undetermined. This sequence originates from a human donor who was the organ donor for an intestinal transplant. The source was unstimulated CD8+ T cells sorted from spleen or lymph node cells, collected before transplant. Here the CDR3 DNA reads TGTGCCAGCCGGCGAGTTTCCTACAATGAGCAGTTCTTC. It codes for CASRRVSYNEQFF.